This TCR beta chain comes out of a study of cytomegalovirus exposure and HLA in healthy donors. V lost 6 bases and J lost 4, with 20 bases in between. This CDR3 is built from 16 residues. CDR1 and CDR2 from the germline V gene are SEHNR and FQNEAQ (reference sequence). Vbeta (60) and Jbeta (13) primers were used in the PCR. Profiling relied on immunoSEQ multiplex PCR, and the TCRdb table lists in-frame clones only, not all of them. The sample shows 100,000 to 150,000 clones, under 75% of them seen only once. The sample was PBMCs. The chain couples TRBV7-9 to TRBJ2-3; D is perhaps TRBD2 (5 bases). The TCR was taken from a woman in her thirties or forties in good health and CMV-seronegative. The CDR3 sequence is CASSFRTLPGADTQYF. The CDR3 bases are TGTGCCAGCAGTTTCCGGACCCTCCCCGGGGCAGATACGCAGTATTTT.